This is a list of T cell receptor beta chains from one sample in a study of tumor-infiltrating lymphocytes in primary liver carcinoma. TCRdb re-called the multiplex PCR reads through MiXCR, storing one row per CDR3 protein. The table includes 90,000 to 150,000 distinct CDR3 sequences, approximately 70% detected once. The sequencing input was liver tumor tissue from sampling region 1. These receptor sequences come from a woman aged 55-70 years with primary liver carcinoma and hepatitis B virus infection. Each CDR3 is given without its conserved first and last residue.

v_gene: TRBV5-1; j_gene: TRBJ1-1; CDR3aa: ASSPGRGRFDTEAF
v_gene: TRBV7-8; j_gene: TRBJ2-1; CDR3aa: ASSPPSGEHYNEQF
v_gene: TRBV12-3/TRBV12-4; j_gene: TRBJ2-6; CDR3aa: ASSLTGLHSGANVLT
v_gene: TRBV11-3; j_gene: TRBJ1-2; CDR3aa: VRSPTTAVIY
v_gene: TRBV11-2; j_gene: TRBJ2-7; CDR3aa: ASSLRLAAVDGEQY
v_gene: TRBV6-1; j_gene: TRBJ2-3; CDR3aa: ATRQGTRPIQD
v_gene: TRBV12-3/TRBV12-4; j_gene: TRBJ2-7; CDR3aa: VSSFARRPTYEQY
v_gene: TRBV6-6; j_gene: TRBJ1-1; CDR3aa: DSSLTGNTEAF
v_gene: TRBV11-2; j_gene: TRBJ2-1; CDR3aa: ASSFRADSFYNEQF
v_gene: TRBV11-3; j_gene: TRBJ1-1; CDR3aa: ANNLRQGGLDTEAF
v_gene: TRBV19; j_gene: TRBJ2-7; CDR3aa: ASSISGGAYEQY
v_gene: TRBV28; j_gene: TRBJ2-7; CDR3aa: ASSLSGGRVGEQY
v_gene: TRBV10-2; j_gene: TRBJ2-7; CDR3aa: ASSEVTWVGPN
v_gene: TRBV6-1; j_gene: TRBJ1-5; CDR3aa: ASNQGDQPQH
v_gene: TRBV5-1; j_gene: TRBJ2-3; CDR3aa: ASSGSRLALSTDTQY
v_gene: TRBV11-3; j_gene: TRBJ2-7; CDR3aa: ASFLGTGGSLKQY
v_gene: TRBV28; j_gene: TRBJ1-1; CDR3aa: VSTKAPVGHGTTEAF
v_gene: TRBV29-1; j_gene: TRBJ2-6; CDR3aa: NVGGGTGANVLT